This T cell receptor beta chain was observed in a study of blood T cell repertoires in COVID-19. Study-wide background: Samples came from the United States, Italy and Spain, spanning acute and convalescent COVID-19. The analysed material was cDNA or gDNA that came from T cells, B-cell-depleted T cells, or PBMCs.

The authors' processing: Reference gene primer amplification gave nucleated cell count estimates. Some clones are missing from TCRdb's copy, which holds only in-frame ones; the method was immunoSEQ multiplex PCR. Clone size and V and J calls were adopted from that table, with D and trimming inferred from the DNA. The repertoire consists of 200,000 to 300,000 clones, with about 85% occurring once and the leading ten covering around 4%. Germline V gene sequence: CDR1 SGHTA, CDR2 FQGNSA. This CDR3 has 16 amino acids. V shed 5 bases and J shed 4 bases, with 20 bases lying between them. The TCR comes from a man between 60 and 75 years old with acute or convalescent COVID-19. Sequenced input: peripheral blood. This chain uses TRBV7-2 with TRBJ1-2, with no clear D. This CDR3 reads CASSPTHGSTLYGYTF. Here the CDR3 DNA reads TGTGCCAGCAGCCCAACGCACGGGTCCACCCTCTATGGCTACACCTTC.